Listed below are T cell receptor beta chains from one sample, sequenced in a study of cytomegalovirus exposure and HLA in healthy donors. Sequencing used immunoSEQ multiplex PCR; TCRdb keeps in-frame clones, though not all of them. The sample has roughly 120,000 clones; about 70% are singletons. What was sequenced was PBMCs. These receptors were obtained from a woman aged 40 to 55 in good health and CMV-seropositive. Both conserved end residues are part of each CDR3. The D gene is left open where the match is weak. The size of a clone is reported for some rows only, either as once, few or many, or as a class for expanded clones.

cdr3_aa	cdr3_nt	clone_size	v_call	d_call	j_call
CASSLTGDQPQHF	TGTGCCAGCAGCTTAACAGGGGACCAGCCCCAGCATTTT	few	TRBV7-2	TRBD1	TRBJ1-5
CASRSTGVWYGYTF	TGTGCCAGTAGATCGACAGGGGTCTGGTATGGCTACACCTTC	-	TRBV19	TRBD1	TRBJ1-2
CASSRTGTSGYTF	TGTGCCAGTTCCCGGACAGGCACCTCAGGCTACACCTTC	few	TRBV19	TRBD1	TRBJ1-2
CASSRRDRGLHEQFF	TGTGCCAGCAGTCGCCGGGACAGGGGGTTGCATGAGCAGTTCTTC	-	TRBV6-7	TRBD1	TRBJ2-1
CAWGGYDRGYEQYF	TGTGCCTGGGGGGGGTATGACAGGGGCTACGAGCAGTACTTC	-	TRBV30	TRBD1	TRBJ2-7
CASSSGAGRYSNQPQHF	TGTGCCAGCAGTAGCGGCGCGGGACGGTATAGCAATCAGCCCCAGCATTTT	-	TRBV28	-	TRBJ1-5
CASRNLDRAYGYTF	TGTGCCAGCAGAAACCTGGACAGGGCCTATGGCTACACCTTC	-	TRBV27	TRBD1	TRBJ1-2
CASSPLGGAAEEQFF	TGTGCCAGCAGCCCCCTCGGGGGGGCCGCGGAAGAGCAGTTCTTC	-	TRBV7-3	TRBD2	TRBJ2-1
CASSLVGQDYGYTF	TGTGCCAGCAGCTTAGTAGGACAGGACTATGGCTACACCTTC	-	TRBV7-9	TRBD1	TRBJ1-2
CAWSPNRRTIREQFF	TGTGCCTGGAGTCCAAATCGCCGGACTATTCGTGAGCAGTTCTTC	few	TRBV30	-	TRBJ2-1
CASSLAQGPDGLFF	TGTGCCAGCAGCTTAGCCCAGGGGCCAGATGGACTGTTTTTT	-	TRBV7-8	-	TRBJ1-4
CASSLVPGANTGELFF	TGTGCCAGCAGCTTAGTTCCGGGGGCGAACACCGGGGAGCTGTTTTTT	-	TRBV7-2	-	TRBJ2-2
CASGPNQGLLRQQYF	TGTGCTAGTGGTCCCAATCAGGGCCTCCTACGACAGCAGTACTTC	once	TRBV12-5	-	TRBJ2-7
CASSSDRDQETQYF	TGTGCCAGCAGCTCCGACAGGGACCAAGAGACCCAGTACTTC	-	TRBV7-9	TRBD1	TRBJ2-5
CASSSLRQGPSGNTIYF	TGTGCCAGCAGTTCCCTACGACAGGGTCCCTCTGGAAACACCATATATTTT	-	TRBV27	TRBD1	TRBJ1-3
CASSLARGETQYF	TGTGCCAGCAGCTTAGCCAGGGGGGAGACCCAGTACTTC	-	TRBV11-2	TRBD1	TRBJ2-5
CASSSDLRSPLHF	TGTGCCAGCAGCTCCGACTTGCGATCACCCCTCCACTTT	-	TRBV7-7	-	TRBJ1-6
CSVETSGINTGELFF	TGCAGCGTTGAGACTAGCGGTATTAACACCGGGGAGCTGTTTTTT	once	TRBV29-1	TRBD2	TRBJ2-2
CASSLVYGVSGGETQYF	TGTGCCAGCAGCTTGGTTTACGGGGTATCAGGGGGGGAGACCCAGTACTTC	-	TRBV5-4	-	TRBJ2-5
CASSLVTGPNYGYTF	TGTGCCAGCAGCTTGGTGACAGGGCCTAACTATGGCTACACCTTC	-	TRBV5-6	TRBD1	TRBJ1-2
CASSFRDRDYGYTF	TGTGCCAGCAGTTTCCGGGACAGGGACTATGGCTACACCTTC	-	TRBV27	TRBD1	TRBJ1-2
CASSLATSQSTDTQYF	TGTGCCAGCAGCTTAGCGACTAGCCAGAGCACAGATACGCAGTATTTT	-	TRBV7-9	TRBD2	TRBJ2-3
CASSQSGTGVGETQYF	TGTGCCAGCAGCCAATCCGGGACAGGGGTAGGAGAGACCCAGTACTTC	-	TRBV4-2	TRBD1	TRBJ2-5
CASSLEGVGANVLTF	TGCGCCAGCAGCTTAGAGGGTGTAGGGGCCAACGTCCTGACTTTC	once	TRBV5-1	-	TRBJ2-6
CASSFGGSYNSPLHF	TGTGCCAGCAGTTTCGGGGGGTCCTATAATTCACCCCTCCACTTT	-	TRBV28	-	TRBJ1-6
CASSTNRGENEQFF	TGCGCCAGCAGCACCAACAGGGGCGAAAATGAGCAGTTCTTC	-	TRBV5-1	TRBD1	TRBJ2-1
CASSLEPKGTAFKGYTF	TGTGCCAGTAGCCTCGAGCCAAAAGGGACAGCTTTTAAGGGCTACACCTTC	few	TRBV19	TRBD1	TRBJ1-2
CAWKPQWGTSGAGHLETQYF	TGTGCCTGGAAACCCCAATGGGGGACTAGCGGGGCGGGACATCTGGAGACCCAGTACTTC	-	TRBV30	TRBD2	TRBJ2-5
CASSLPPEVEQFF	TGTGCCAGCAGTTTACCCCCAGAGGTTGAGCAGTTCTTC	-	TRBV28	-	TRBJ2-1
CASSVMRGLTHEQFF	TGTGCCAGCAGCGTAATGAGGGGGCTTACGCATGAGCAGTTCTTC	-	TRBV9	TRBD1	TRBJ2-1
CAGSVGLGSYNEQFF	TGTGCCGGCAGCGTGGGACTGGGGTCCTACAATGAGCAGTTCTTC	-	TRBV7-2	-	TRBJ2-1
CASKDRVGSRTGELFF	TGTGCCAGCAAGGACAGGGTGGGGTCTAGGACCGGGGAGCTGTTTTTT	-	TRBV27	TRBD1	TRBJ2-2
CASTRTLYQNTEAFF	TGTGCCAGTACTAGGACACTATACCAGAACACTGAAGCTTTCTTT	-	TRBV19	-	TRBJ1-1
CASSLWARGPKGNEKLFF	TGCGCCAGCAGCTTGTGGGCCAGGGGGCCGAAGGGGAATGAAAAACTGTTTTTT	few	TRBV5-1	TRBD1	TRBJ1-4
CASSVVSEGGGLAGSREQFF	TGTGCCAGCAGCGTAGTTTCTGAGGGCGGAGGACTAGCGGGATCCCGTGAGCAGTTCTTC	few	TRBV9	TRBD2	TRBJ2-1
CAWGRNWGASDEQYF	TGTGCCTGGGGACGAAATTGGGGCGCCTCCGACGAGCAGTACTTC	-	TRBV30	-	TRBJ2-7
CASSVEGGGSAADTQYF	TGTGCCAGCAGCGTAGAAGGGGGGGGCAGTGCGGCAGATACGCAGTATTTT	few	TRBV9	-	TRBJ2-3
CASSDGWDMNTEAFF	TGTGCCAGCAGTGACGGTTGGGACATGAACACTGAAGCTTTCTTT	-	TRBV6-1	-	TRBJ1-1
CASREGGDRPQHF	TGTGCCAGCCGGGAGGGGGGGGATCGGCCCCAGCATTTT	-	TRBV28	-	TRBJ1-5
CASSLGSMMNTEAFF	TGTGCCAGCAGCCTCGGGAGCATGATGAACACTGAAGCTTTCTTT	-	TRBV5-8	-	TRBJ1-1
CASSLGGRQGTEAFF	TGCGCCAGCAGCTTGGGAGGGCGGCAGGGGACTGAAGCTTTCTTT	-	TRBV5-1	-	TRBJ1-1
CASSVGAYGYTF	TGTGCCAGCAGTGTTGGGGCCTATGGCTACACCTTC	-	TRBV2	-	TRBJ1-2
CASSLDPRSSTEAFF	TGTGCCAGCAGCTTGGATCCTCGGTCGAGCACTGAAGCTTTCTTT	few	TRBV5-6	-	TRBJ1-1
CASSLETVPYYEQYF	TGTGCCAGCAGCTTAGAAACCGTCCCCTACTACGAGCAGTACTTC	once	TRBV7-2	-	TRBJ2-7
CASSFGGTRNSNEAFF	TGTGCCAGCAGTTTCGGGGGGACTAGGAATTCAAATGAAGCTTTCTTT	-	TRBV28	-	TRBJ1-1
CASSLGGGAYNEQFF	TGCGCCAGCAGCTTGGGTGGCGGGGCTTACAATGAGCAGTTCTTC	-	TRBV5-1	-	TRBJ2-1
CASSRGTTNEKLFF	TGTGCCAGCAGCCGCGGGACAACTAATGAAAAACTGTTTTTT	-	TRBV7-2	-	TRBJ1-4
CATSREWTGRGNEQFF	TGTGCCACCAGCAGAGAGTGGACAGGCCGGGGCAATGAGCAGTTCTTC	-	TRBV15	TRBD1	TRBJ2-1
CASSQEDRDTEAFF	TGTGCCAGCAGCCAGGAGGACAGGGACACTGAAGCTTTCTTT	few	TRBV4-2	TRBD1	TRBJ1-1
CASGPGLDIEYEQFF	TGTGCCAGCGGACCGGGACTAGATATCGAGTATGAGCAGTTCTTC	many	TRBV5-4	TRBD2	TRBJ2-1
CASSMRLAGNNEQFF	TGTGCCAGTAGTATGCGGCTAGCGGGAAACAATGAGCAGTTCTTC	few	TRBV19	TRBD2	TRBJ2-1
CAWSGVQVTDTQYF	TGTGCCTGGAGCGGCGTACAGGTCACAGATACGCAGTATTTT	-	TRBV30	-	TRBJ2-3
CSVQPPRGAAFF	TGCAGCGTTCAACCCCCCAGGGGGGCGGCTTTCTTT	-	TRBV29-1	TRBD1	TRBJ1-1
CASSQDLGANTGELFF	TGTGCCAGCAGCCAAGATTTAGGGGCGAACACCGGGGAGCTGTTTTTT	-	TRBV14	-	TRBJ2-2
CASSLEAGHTEAFF	TGTGCCAGCAGCTTGGAAGCAGGGCACACTGAAGCTTTCTTT	-	TRBV11-2	-	TRBJ1-1
CSARDEARRDTQYF	TGCAGCGCAAGAGATGAAGCTCGGAGAGATACGCAGTATTTT	-	TRBV29-1	-	TRBJ2-3
CASSQTPTSTDTQYF	TGTGCCAGCAGCCAGACGCCGACTAGCACAGATACGCAGTATTTT	-	TRBV5-8	-	TRBJ2-3
CASSLSGTGRTEAFF	TGTGCCAGCAGCCTATCAGGGACAGGGAGGACTGAAGCTTTCTTT	-	TRBV6-5	TRBD1	TRBJ1-1
CASSIGGTTSTDTQYF	TGTGCCAGTAGTATAGGGGGGACAACTAGCACAGATACGCAGTATTTT	-	TRBV19	-	TRBJ2-3
CASSSQGSLTEAFF	TGTGCCAGCAGCTCGCAGGGGAGTCTCACTGAAGCTTTCTTT	-	TRBV7-2	-	TRBJ1-1